This note documents a single TCR beta chain sequence. TCRdb's table, derived via immunoSEQ multiplex PCR, lists solely in-frame clones and lacks some. The table lists tens of thousands of clones, about 85% of them singletons, with roughly 13% in the top ten. The data belong to a study of blood T cell repertoires in COVID-19. Study in general: Acute-phase and convalescent COVID-19 samples originated in the United States, Italy and Spain.

Germline assignment: CDR1 MDHEN and CDR2 SYDVKM. Trimming removed 4 bases at V and 4 bases at J, with 19 bases between. CDR3 length equals 16 residues. The V call is TRBV28, the J call TRBJ1-1; weak D call: TRBD1 (6 bases). Sample: peripheral blood. This clonotype was obtained from a woman in her seventies in a cohort sampled during active COVID-19. CDR3 in DNA: TGTGCCAGCAGTTCTCCGGGACATAAAGAGGGCACTGAAGCTTTCTTT. Translation: CASSSPGHKEGTEAFF.